These 11 T cell receptor beta chains came from one sample sequenced in a study of T cells in localized non-small cell lung cancer (dated by TCRdb to between 2020 and 2021). Libraries were made using the immunoSEQ multiplex PCR assay. TCRdb re-hosts the immuneACCESS table, in-frame sequences only. Its copies lack some clones; in the studies checked, an unresolved V gene accounts for under half of them, and the cause for the rest is not known. The sample table contains around 30,000 clones; only one count was recorded for roughly 77% of them. The ten largest make up 15% to 20% of the sample. This material consisted of peripheral blood, taken before any cancer treatment. These receptors were collected from a male donor older than 55 with stage III squamous cell lung carcinoma.

This rearrangement joins TRBV10-3 to TRBJ1-1, with D possibly being TRBD1 (6 bases). CDR3 length equals 15 residues. Trimming removed 2 bases at V and 3 bases at J, with 13 bases between. CDR1 ENHRY and CDR2 SYGVKD come from the germline V gene. The CDR3 region has the DNA TGTGCCATCAGTGAGCCAACCAGGGGTGACACTGAAGCTTTCTTT. Residues: CAISEPTRGDTEAFF.

This chain joins TRBV5-1 and TRBJ1-1, with TRBD1 matching over 9 bases. J gave up 6 bases and V 4 bases, and 10 bases lay outside the gene matches. This CDR3 is 15 amino acids long. The germline V gene encodes CDR1 SGHRS and CDR2 YFSETQ. The CDR3, as DNA: TGCGCCAGCAGCCAAGGGGGACAGGGTTTTGCTGAAGCTTTCTTT. Translation gives CASSQGGQGFAEAFF.

The chain uses TRBV28 and TRBJ1-2; D may be TRBD1 (6 bases). CDR1 is MDHEN, CDR2 SYDVKM, per germline. This CDR3 comprises 11 residues. Trimming took 10 bases from V and 3 from J, leaving 9 bases between them. CDR3 protein: CAIGQYYGYTF. In DNA form, the CDR3 reads TGTGCCATCGGACAGTACTATGGCTACACCTTC.

The rearrangement joins TRBV4-1 to TRBJ2-7; TRBD2 matches at 10 bases. The V segment lost 1 base and the J segment 4 bases; nucleotides outside the gene matches: 4. Germline V gene sequence: CDR1 MGHRA, CDR2 YSYEKL. This CDR3 is built from 15 residues. The CDR3 protein is CASSQVAGGRYEQYF. As DNA, the CDR3 is TGCGCCAGCAGCCAAGTAGCGGGAGGACGGTACGAGCAGTACTTC.

The V call is TRBV15, the J call TRBJ2-7; TRBD2 matches 14 bases. The CDR3 is 17 amino acids. Trimming took 3 bases from V and 2 from J; bases not matched to a gene: 6. The germline V gene encodes CDR1 LNHNV and CDR2 YYDKDF (reference sequence). CDR3 nucleotides: TGTGCCACCAGCAGCGGGACTAGCGGGAGAGCCACCTACGAGCAGTACTTC. Its translation is CATSSGTSGRATYEQYF.

This clone showed up just a few times. The V gene is TRBV5-4, the J gene TRBJ2-3; no clear D gene. V lost 5 bases and J 2 bases, leaving 6 bases between the germline ends. CDR1 SGHNT and CDR2 YYREEE come from the germline V gene (reference sequence). This CDR3 has 12 residues. Here the CDR3 reads CASSRDTDTQYF. DNA of the CDR3: TGTGCCAGCAGTCGAGACACAGATACGCAGTATTTT.

The chain combines TRBV10-3 with TRBJ2-7; the match to TRBD1 covers 11 bases. From germline, CDR1 is ENHRY and CDR2 SYGVKD. Trimming cost V 4 bases and J 5 bases; bases outside gene matches: 4. This CDR3 spans 14 amino acids. Here the CDR3 DNA reads TGTGCCATCAGTGGGGGACAGGGGGAGGACGAGCAGTACTTC. This codes for CAISGGQGEDEQYF.

The chain combines TRBV19 with TRBJ2-7; D not certain. The germline CDR1 and CDR2 sequences are LNHDA and SQIVND (reference sequence). Trimming pared 8 bases from V and 4 bases from J, leaving 9 bases between. The CDR3 is 11 residues long. The CDR3 here is CASSHGYEQYF. The CDR3 DNA is TGTGCCAGTTCCCACGGTTACGAGCAGTACTTC.

This chain uses TRBV10-3 with TRBJ2-3, with 9 bases that match TRBD2. CDR3 length: 17 amino acids. The ends lost 0 bases at V and 3 bases at J; junction bases unmatched: 7. CDR1 and CDR2 (germline): ENHRY, SYGVKD. The CDR3: CAISESGSGRRTDTQYF. In nucleotides, the CDR3 is TGTGCCATCAGTGAGTCGGGAAGCGGGAGGAGGACAGATACGCAGTATTTT.

The chain joins TRBV11-3 to TRBJ2-2; 13 bases fit TRBD2. The V gene end was trimmed by 3 bases and the J gene end by 7 bases; junction bases not matched to a gene: 5. The germline CDR1 and CDR2 sequences are SGHNT and YENEEA. The CDR3 runs to 16 residues. For the CDR3, the DNA is TGTGCCAGCAGCTTGACTAGCGGGGGGTTACACGGGGAGCTGTTTTTT. Translating it yields CASSLTSGGLHGELFF.

The V gene is TRBV2, the J gene TRBJ2-7; no firm D call. This CDR3 spans 14 amino acids. Germline CDR1 SNHLY, CDR2 FYNNEI. The V and J ends lost 6 bases and 3 bases respectively, with 15 bases between them. Here the CDR3 DNA reads TGTGCCAGCAGCCGGAGTAGCCTGAGCTACGAGCAGTACTTC. Its protein is CASSRSSLSYEQYF.